The 10 T cell receptor beta chains given below trace back to one sample, sequenced in a study of neurological immune-mediated disorders. From the 5' RACE reads, TCRdb called clonotypes with MiXCR, one entry per CDR3 protein. The sample carries 80,000 to 85,000 distinct CDR3 sequences, just over 2.5% recorded once. The sequencing sample was made of PBMCs. These receptors all come from a woman aged 25 to 39 with multiple sclerosis.

By sample fraction, this clonotype is medium-sized. V usage is TRBV7-2 and J usage is TRBJ2-5; D is possibly TRBD1 (5 bases). Germline CDR1 is SGHTA and CDR2 is FQGNSA. The CDR3 sequence is 13 residues long. The V end lost 3 bases, the J end lost 13 bases, and 18 bases lay between the germline ends. This CDR3 reads CASSFPPGQGLYF. The CDR3 bases are TGTGCCAGCAGCTTCCCGCCTGGCCAGGGTCTGTACTTC.

This clonotype was seen repeatedly, ten times or more. The chain recombines TRBV18 with TRBJ2-1; D is uncertain. Germline values: CDR1 KGHSH, CDR2 LQKENI. V was cut by 3 bases and J by 5 bases, with 8 bases left in between. The CDR3 is 13 residues long. CDR3 sequence (DNA): TGTGCCAGCTCACCGGGCGGAAACAATGAGCAGTTCTTC. It specifies CASSPGGNNEQFF.

Comments on this clonotype: Lacking the conserved final phenylalanine or tryptophan, this CDR3 likely reflects a read error. V gene TRBV3-1 combines with J gene TRBJ2-5, with D possibly called TRBD1 or TRBD2 (5 bases each). Trimming stripped 4 bases from V and 4 bases from J, with 19 bases between. This CDR3 spans 16 amino acids. Germline assignment: CDR1 LGHDT and CDR2 YNNKEL (reference sequence). CDR3 nucleotides: TGTGCCAGCAGCCGTCGCCGGGGCCCTCAAGGAGAGACCCAGTACTAC. Translating gives CASSRRRGPQGETQYY.

This clonotype was seen ten or more times. The chain uses TRBV9 and TRBJ2-1, with D unresolved. V lost 0 bases and J 7 bases, leaving 14 bases between the germline ends. This CDR3 has 15 amino acids. Germline loops: CDR1 SGDLS, CDR2 YYNGEE. CDR3 sequence reads: CASSVGTSDRNEQFF. DNA of the CDR3: TGTGCCAGCAGCGTAGGTACCTCCGATCGGAATGAGCAGTTCTTC.

Many counts were recorded for this clonotype. V gene TRBV20-1 combines with J gene TRBJ2-7, with 7 bases aligning to TRBD2. From germline, CDR1 is DFQATT and CDR2 SNEGSKA (reference sequence). Trimming took 6 bases from V and 1 from J; bases not matched to a gene: 18. This CDR3 region has 17 residues. CDR3 region: CSAPRLALGMGSYEQYF. The CDR3 DNA sequence: TGCAGTGCCCCGAGACTAGCTCTCGGGATGGGGTCCTACGAGCAGTACTTC.

In its sample, this clonotype was seen many times. The chain uses TRBV20-1 and TRBJ2-1; TRBD2 aligns across 11 bases. The CDR3 sequence is 17 residues long. CDR1 is DFQATT and CDR2 is SNEGSKA in the germline V gene (reference sequence). The V gene end was trimmed by 1 base and the J gene end by 8 bases; junction bases not matched to a gene: 13. The DNA for the CDR3 is TGCAGTGCTAGAGTCTATAGCGGGAGGGCCTCTTTGGATGAGCAGTTCTTC. Encoded protein: CSARVYSGRASLDEQFF.

This clonotype was detected many times. The CDR3 loop reads CSARDVVLAGGLNEQFF. CDR3 coding DNA: TGCAGTGCTAGAGATGTCGTTCTAGCGGGAGGTCTTAATGAGCAGTTCTTC. V is TRBV20-1 and J is TRBJ2-1; 11 bases map to TRBD2. Germline V gene lookup returns CDR1 DFQATT and CDR2 SNEGSKA (reference sequence). V lost 0 bases and J lost 7; bases outside the gene matches: 11. This CDR3 has 17 residues.

This clonotype was detected only a few times. The chain's CDR3 is CASSILLGADEQYF. CDR3 DNA: TGTGCCAGTAGTATACTTTTAGGGGCCGACGAGCAGTACTTC. The V call is TRBV19, the J call TRBJ2-7, with D perhaps TRBD1 (5 bases). The CDR3 spans 14 residues. Trimming stripped 2 bases from V and 5 bases from J, with 13 bases between. Germline CDR1 and CDR2: LNHDA and SQIVND (reference sequence).

In this sample, this clonotype turned up many times. CDR3 sequence reads: CASSSPGGVTEAFF. For the CDR3, the DNA is TGTGCCAGCAGCTCCCCCGGGGGAGTCACTGAAGCTTTCTTT. The rearrangement uses TRBV6-5 and TRBJ1-1; D might be TRBD1 (5 bases). The CDR3 spans 14 residues. Trimming shortened V by 6 bases and J by 4 bases, and 15 bases separated the two germline ends. Germline V gene sequence: CDR1 MNHEY, CDR2 SVGAGI.

The table lists this clonotype with many counts. The chain combines TRBV5-1 with TRBJ2-7; D unclear. V dropped 1 base and J dropped 0 bases, with 8 bases sitting between them. The germline CDR1 and CDR2 sequences are SGHRS and YFSETQ. The CDR3 is 14 residues long. CDR3 residues: CASSLTASSYEQYF. The DNA of the CDR3 is TGCGCCAGCAGCTTGACAGCGAGCTCCTACGAGCAGTACTTC.